Listed below are T cell receptor beta chains from one sample, sequenced in a study of immune cell composition in non-small cell lung cancer. Profiling relied on immunoSEQ multiplex PCR, and the TCRdb table lists in-frame clones only, not all of them. The sample contains more than 6,500 clones, about two thirds of which appear only once. Source material: non-adjacent lung tissue. Every receptor here comes from a human donor with non-small cell lung cancer. The CDR3 runs from the conserved cysteine through the conserved F or W. Fields, in order: clone size, D gene, J gene, V gene, CDR3 DNA, CDR3 protein. The D gene is left open where the match is weak. Rows may omit the clone size; those that give it use once, few, many or a size class.

>-|-|TRBJ1-5|TRBV10-3
TGTGCCAGCAGTGAGGGGGGGGAAAATCAGCCCCAGCATTTT
CASSEGGENQPQHF
>-|-|TRBJ2-7|TRBV9
TGTGCCAGCAGCGTCTCAGAACAGGGACGCTACGAGCAGTACTTC
CASSVSEQGRYEQYF
>once|-|TRBJ2-7|TRBV5-6
TGTGCCAGCAGCCCCCTTGGACAGCTCTCCTACGAGCAGTACTTC
CASSPLGQLSYEQYF
>-|-|TRBJ2-5|TRBV6-1
TGTGCCAGCAAGGTGTTGGTCGGGGAGACCCAGTACTTC
CASKVLVGETQYF
>-|TRBD2|TRBJ2-1|TRBV7-3
TGTGCCAGCAGCCAGCGGGAGGGGAAGCAGTTCTTC
CASSQREGKQFF
>-|TRBD1|TRBJ1-5|TRBV10-3
TGTGCCATCAGTGAGTCGGGGGACAGAGGTCAGCCCCAGCATTTT
CAISESGDRGQPQHF
>-|TRBD1|TRBJ2-7|TRBV7-9
TGTGCCAGCAGCCTCGGGGACAGGTTCTACGAGCAGTACTTC
CASSLGDRFYEQYF
>few|-|TRBJ2-1|TRBV25-1
TGTGCCAGCAGTGAATCGGTTGCGCTAGCGTTACACAATGAGCAGTTCTTC
CASSESVALALHNEQFF
>-|TRBD2|TRBJ2-2|TRBV27
TGTGCCAGCAGTTATGAAACTAGCGGAACCGGGGAGCTGTTTTTT
CASSYETSGTGELFF
>-|-|TRBJ2-1|TRBV6-1
TGTGCCAGCAGTGTGTCTCTGCAGGGACTTGGGTTCTTC
CASSVSLQGLGFF
>once|-|TRBJ2-5|TRBV7-9
TGTGCCAGCAGCCGCCGACAGGGCACGGAGGGGACCCAGTACTTC
CASSRRQGTEGTQYF
>medium-sized|TRBD1|TRBJ1-2|TRBV14
TGTGCCAGCAGCCAAGCACGGGCAGGGGGACGGAACTATGGCTACACCTTC
CASSQARAGGRNYGYTF